This T cell receptor beta chain stems from a study of cytomegalovirus exposure and HLA in healthy donors. General observations from the study: Previous analysis showed most TCR beta V segments were productive about 87% or about 30% of the time. A reported reduction in N-insertions relative to the approximately 690-donor mean was seen in an Asian-associated ancestry cluster in a later analysis.

PCR was performed using 60 Vbeta and 13 Jbeta primers. The data were produced by immunoSEQ multiplex PCR, yet TCRdb's version contains in-frame clones alone and is incomplete. The top ten hold less than 2% of the sample, which has 60,000 to 85,000 clones, around 78% seen once. A remark on this clone: Its antigen remains unidentified.

Germline V gives CDR1 MGHRA, CDR2 YSYEKL. V shed 1 base, J shed 2 bases, and the junction held 5 bases outside the gene matches. The CDR3 loop spans 16 amino acids. The material sequenced was PBMCs. The TCR originated in a middle-aged man in good health and CMV-seronegative. J is TRBJ1-5 and V is TRBV4-1; 7 bases match TRBD1. CDR3 sequence reads: CASSQGRGQRNQPQHF. The CDR3 DNA follows: TGCGCCAGCAGCCAAGGAAGGGGACAGCGCAATCAGCCCCAGCATTTT.